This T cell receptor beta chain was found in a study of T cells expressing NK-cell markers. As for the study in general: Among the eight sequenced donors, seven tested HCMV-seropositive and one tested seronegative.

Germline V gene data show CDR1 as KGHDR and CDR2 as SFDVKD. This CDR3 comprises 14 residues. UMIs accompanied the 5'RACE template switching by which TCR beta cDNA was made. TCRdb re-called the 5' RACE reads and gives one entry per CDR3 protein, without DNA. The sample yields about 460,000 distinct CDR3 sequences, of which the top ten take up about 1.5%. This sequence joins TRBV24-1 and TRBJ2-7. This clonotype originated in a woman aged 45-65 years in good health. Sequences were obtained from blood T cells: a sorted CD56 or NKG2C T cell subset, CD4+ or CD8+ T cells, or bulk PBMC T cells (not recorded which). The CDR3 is CATSESGLDYEQYF.